This TCR beta chain is drawn from a study of cytomegalovirus exposure and HLA in healthy donors. This CDR3 is 16 amino acids long. CDR1 is SQVTM and CDR2 is ANQGSEA in the germline V gene. With V trimmed by 1 base and J by 2 bases, 6 bases remained unmatched. This PCR relied on a set of 60 Vbeta primers and 13 Jbeta primers. Here immunoSEQ multiplex PCR was the method, and the copy in TCRdb shows in-frame clones only, minus some. The sample lists 85,000 to 120,000 clones; about 74% were seen once. The TCR was taken from a male donor in good health and CMV-seropositive. The chain has TRBV29-1 and TRBJ2-3, with 10 bases aligning to TRBD2. The sequenced material came from PBMCs. This chain's CDR3 is CSVEGRSGRYTDTQYF. The CDR3 DNA reads as TGCAGCGTTGAAGGTCGTAGCGGGAGGTACACAGATACGCAGTATTTT.